The 16 T cell receptor beta chains below were found in one sample sequenced in a study of blood T cell repertoires in COVID-19. Method: immunoSEQ multiplex PCR; TCRdb's copy keeps in-frame clones and lacks some. Of 120,000 to 150,000 clones detected, around 87% appear once; the ten largest clones hold about 1.2%. Sequencing was done on a sample of PBMCs or T cells enriched from blood (not recorded which). These receptors originate from a woman in her 30s with acute COVID-19.

There are a few counts of this clone. This rearrangement joins TRBV9 to TRBJ1-2, with D possibly TRBD1 on 6 matching bases. The germline CDR1 and CDR2 sequences are SGDLS and YYNGEE. The CDR3 extends over 16 amino acids. The V end was cut by 3 bases, the J end by 5 bases, with 20 bases between. The CDR3 coding sequence is TGTGCCAGCAGCGCTAGTTCACAGGGAAGTCCTTATGGCTACACCTTC. This encodes CASSASSQGSPYGYTF.

This clone was recorded a few times. The CDR3 protein is CASSVGGTQETQYF. Written as DNA, the CDR3 is TGTGCCAGCAGCGTAGGGGGGACACAAGAGACCCAGTACTTC. The rearrangement links TRBV9 to TRBJ2-5; perhaps TRBD1 as D (6 bases). The CDR3 extends over 14 amino acids. The germline V gene encodes CDR1 SGDLS and CDR2 YYNGEE. V lost 0 bases and J 2 bases, leaving 8 bases between the germline ends. The whole variable domain, remainder taken from reference TRBV9 and TRBJ2-5, is DSGVTQTPKHLITATGQRVTLRCSPRSGDLSVYWYQQSLDQGLQFLIQYYNGEERAKGNILERFSAQQFPDLHSELNLSSLELGDSALYFCASSVGGTQETQYFGPGTRLLVL.

The V and J genes are TRBV29-1 and TRBJ2-7, with D possibly being TRBD2 (5 bases). The CDR3 is 12 amino acids. The V gene lost 7 bases and the J gene lost 0 bases, with 10 bases spanning the gap. Germline-derived CDR1 and CDR2 are SQVTM and ANQGSEA. This CDR3 is CSAGSYSYEQYF. The DNA for the CDR3 is TGCAGCGCGGGGTCTTACTCCTACGAGCAGTACTTC.

The DNA of the CDR3 is TGTGCCAGCTCACGTCTATGGGAGACCCAGTACTTC. The encoded protein is CASSRLWETQYF. The chain has TRBV18 and TRBJ2-5, with D unresolved. The germline gives CDR1 KGHSH, CDR2 LQKENI. Trimming stripped 4 bases from V and 5 bases from J, with 8 bases between. The CDR3 extends over 12 amino acids.

V gene TRBV28 combines with J gene TRBJ1-4, with a tentative D call TRBD1 (6 bases). The germline V and J ends were trimmed by 5 bases and 0 bases, with 10 bases remaining between them. This CDR3 is built from 15 residues. CDR1 and CDR2 from the germline V gene are MDHEN and SYDVKM. In DNA form, the CDR3 reads TGTGCCAGCAGTCCGTGGACAGCAACTAATGAAAAACTGTTTTTT. It encodes CASSPWTATNEKLFF.

V is TRBV5-1 and J is TRBJ2-7; 10 bases align to TRBD1. With 3 bases clipped from V and 1 base from J, the junction kept 4 bases outside the gene matches. CDR1 is SGHRS and CDR2 is YFSETQ in the germline V gene. The CDR3 consists of 15 residues. CDR3 nucleotide sequence: TGCGCCAGCAGCTCGAGGACAGGGGGGTCCTACGAGCAGTACTTC. As protein: CASSSRTGGSYEQYF.

The chain recombines TRBV27 with TRBJ2-1, with 8 bases identical to TRBD2. The germline gives CDR1 MNHEY, CDR2 SMNVEV (reference sequence). V lost 4 bases and J lost 4; bases outside the gene matches: 9. The CDR3 has 16 amino acids. The CDR3 nucleotides read TGTGCCAGCAGTTCCCCTTCTAGCGGGCCGTACAATGAGCAGTTCTTC. Amino acids: CASSSPSSGPYNEQFF.

This clone was counted a single time. The rearrangement links TRBV19 to TRBJ1-5; D is ambiguous. Trimming cost V 7 bases and J 6 bases, with 16 bases left between them. The CDR3 has 14 residues. Germline V gene data show CDR1 as LNHDA and CDR2 as SQIVND (reference sequence). The CDR3 DNA sequence: TGTGCCAGTACCCCAGGTGAACCAGGTCAGCCCCAGCATTTT. Protein product: CASTPGEPGQPQHF. Together with reference TRBV19 and TRBJ1-5, the CDR3 gives the full variable domain: DGGITQSPKYLFRKEGQNVTLSCEQNLNHDAMYWYRQDPGQGLRLIYYSQIVNDFQKGDIAEGYSVSREKKESFPLTVTSAQKNPTAFYLCASTPGEPGQPQHFGDGTRLSIL.

The chain has TRBV3-1 (or the pseudogene TRBV3-2) and TRBJ1-5; no clear D. Germline loops: CDR1 LGHDT, CDR2 YNNKEL (reference sequence). V lost 4 bases, J lost 7 bases, and 17 bases lay in between. The CDR3 covers 15 residues. The CDR3 loop is CASSPRSPVGQPQHF. In nucleotides, the CDR3 is TGTGCCAGCAGCCCACGGTCCCCGGTCGGGCAGCCCCAGCATTTT.

The genes are TRBV7-3 and TRBJ2-1, with 7 bases identical to TRBD2. This CDR3 has 18 amino acids. J gave up 0 bases and V 3 bases, and 11 bases lay outside the gene matches. CDR1 SGHTA and CDR2 FQGTGA come from the germline V gene. CDR3 region: CASSFQGSAGSSYNEQFF. As DNA, the CDR3 is TGTGCCAGCAGCTTTCAAGGTTCAGCGGGGAGCTCCTACAATGAGCAGTTCTTC.

The chain has TRBV7-9 and TRBJ2-1; D perhaps matches TRBD1 (7 bases). The V end was cut by 1 base, the J end by 2 bases, with 12 bases between. Germline CDR1 SEHNR, CDR2 FQNEAQ (reference sequence). The CDR3 extends over 16 amino acids. CDR3 protein: CASSLDRRGPYNEQFF. The CDR3 DNA follows: TGTGCCAGCAGCTTAGATCGGAGGGGGCCCTACAATGAGCAGTTCTTC.

In DNA, the CDR3 is TGTGCCAGCAGTTTCTTTCCCCGGACGGGGGGGGAGCTGTTTTTT. Protein sequence: CASSFFPRTGGELFF. The chain carries TRBV27 and TRBJ2-2; D possibly corresponds to TRBD2 (5 bases). This CDR3 contains 15 residues. V was pared by 3 bases and J by 8 bases, with 16 bases between. Germline V lookup: CDR1 MNHEY, CDR2 SMNVEV (reference sequence).

This clone was detected a few times. The chain is built from TRBV30 and TRBJ1-2, with D possibly being TRBD1 (6 bases). From germline, CDR1 is GTSNPN and CDR2 SVGIG (reference sequence). V dropped 3 bases and J dropped 9 bases, with 17 bases sitting between them. This CDR3 contains 13 residues. The CDR3 DNA is TGTGCCTGGAGCGCACAGGGTATCGGAAGCTACACCTTC. Its protein is CAWSAQGIGSYTF.

This clone was recorded a few times. This rearrangement joins TRBV4-3 to TRBJ1-1, with D perhaps matching TRBD1 (6 bases). The ends were cut back, 4 bases at V and 2 bases at J, with 11 bases in the middle. The CDR3 covers 14 residues. The germline V gene encodes CDR1 LGHNA and CDR2 YSLEER. This CDR3 is CASSRGRYNTEAFF. DNA of the CDR3: TGCGCCAGCAGCCGGGGGCGTTATAACACTGAAGCTTTCTTT.

The chain links TRBV13 to TRBJ1-1; D may be TRBD1 (5 bases). The ends were cut back, 8 bases at V and 0 bases at J, with 19 bases in the middle. This CDR3 is built from 16 residues. CDR1 and CDR2 from the germline V gene are PRHDT and FYEKMQ (reference sequence). CDR3 DNA sequence: TGTGCCAGCTCCATAGAGCGGGGCCGCATGAACACTGAAGCTTTCTTT. This gives the protein CASSIERGRMNTEAFF.

The table lists this clone with a count of one. This chain's CDR3 is CASSYRLSGNEQFF. The CDR3 DNA follows: TGTGCCAGCAGTTATAGACTATCTGGCAATGAGCAGTTCTTC. This chain uses TRBV6-2 or TRBV6-3 with TRBJ2-1, with D maybe TRBD2 (5 bases). Trimming stripped 3 bases from V and 6 bases from J, with 12 bases between. This CDR3 has 14 amino acids. Germline V gene data show CDR1 as MNHEY and CDR2 as SVGEGT.